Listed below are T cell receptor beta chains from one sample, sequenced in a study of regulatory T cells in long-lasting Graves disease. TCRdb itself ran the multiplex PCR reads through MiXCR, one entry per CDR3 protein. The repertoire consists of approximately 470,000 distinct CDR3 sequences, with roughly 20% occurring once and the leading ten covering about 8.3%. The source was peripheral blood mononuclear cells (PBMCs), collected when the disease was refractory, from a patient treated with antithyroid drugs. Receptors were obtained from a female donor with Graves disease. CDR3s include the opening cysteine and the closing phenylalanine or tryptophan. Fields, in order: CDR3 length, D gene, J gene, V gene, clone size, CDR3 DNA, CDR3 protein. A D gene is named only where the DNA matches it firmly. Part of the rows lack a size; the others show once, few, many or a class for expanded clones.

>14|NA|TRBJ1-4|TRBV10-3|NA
TGTGCCATCAGTAGGACAGTCCCAAATGAAAAACTGTTTTTT
CAISRTVPNEKLFF
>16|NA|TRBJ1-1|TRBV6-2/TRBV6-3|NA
TGTGCCAGCAGTTACACGCAGTTCGGCGGGTGGACTGAAGCTTTCTTT
CASSYTQFGGWTEAFF
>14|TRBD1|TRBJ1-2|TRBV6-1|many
TGTGCCAGCAGGCCGGGACAGGGTACCTATGGCTACACCTTC
CASRPGQGTYGYTF
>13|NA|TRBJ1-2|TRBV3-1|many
TGTGCCAGCAGCCAAGTGGCAGGGGAGGGCTACACCTTC
CASSQVAGEGYTF
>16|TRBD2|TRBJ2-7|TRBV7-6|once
TGTGCCAGCAGCCCGCGGACTAGCGGCCAAGGAAGGGAGCAGTACTTC
CASSPRTSGQGREQYF
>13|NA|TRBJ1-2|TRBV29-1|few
TGCAGCGTTGAATCCGTCAGTTTGTATGGCTACACCTTC
CSVESVSLYGYTF
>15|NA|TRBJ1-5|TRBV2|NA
TGTGCCAGCAGTGACCCTGGAAGGGGTTACCAGCCCCAGCATTTT
CASSDPGRGYQPQHF
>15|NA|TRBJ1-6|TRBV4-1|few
TGCGCCAGCAGCCAAGAACAGGGCCTTAATTCACCCCTCCACTTT
CASSQEQGLNSPLHF
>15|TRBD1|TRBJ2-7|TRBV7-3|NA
TGTGCCAGCAGCTTAGTTGGGACAGCCAACTACGAGCAGTACTTC
CASSLVGTANYEQYF
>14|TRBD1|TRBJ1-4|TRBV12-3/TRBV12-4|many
TGTGCCAGCAGGACAGGGCTGAATAATGAAAAACTGTTTTTT
CASRTGLNNEKLFF
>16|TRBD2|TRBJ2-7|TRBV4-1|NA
TGCGCCAGCAGCCAACAACCGGGACTAGAATTTTACGAGCAGTACTTC
CASSQQPGLEFYEQYF
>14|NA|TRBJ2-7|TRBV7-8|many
TGTGCCAGCAGCGACGGGACTGACATGTACGAGCAGTACTTC
CASSDGTDMYEQYF
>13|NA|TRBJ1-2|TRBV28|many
TGTGCCAGCAGTTTATCAGGGGTGTATGGCTACACCTTC
CASSLSGVYGYTF
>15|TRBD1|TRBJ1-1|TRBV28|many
TGTGCCAGCAGATCGGACAGGGGATTGAACACTGAAGCTTTCTTT
CASRSDRGLNTEAFF
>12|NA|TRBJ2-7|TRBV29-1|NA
TGCAGCGTTGAATCCCTAGCTAACGAGCAGTACTTC
CSVESLANEQYF
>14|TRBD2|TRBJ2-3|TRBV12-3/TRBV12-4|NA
TGTGCCAGCAGTTTCGGACTAGCCGGCGATACGCAGTATTTT
CASSFGLAGDTQYF
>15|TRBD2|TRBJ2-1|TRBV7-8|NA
TGTGCCAGCAGCTTGACTAGCGGGAGGATCAATGAGCAGTTCTTC
CASSLTSGRINEQFF
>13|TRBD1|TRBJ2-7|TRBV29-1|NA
TGCAGCGTTAAGGGACAGGGAGCCTACGAGCAGTACTTC
CSVKGQGAYEQYF
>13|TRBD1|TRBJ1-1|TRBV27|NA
TGTGCCAGCCGGGACAGGTCACACAGAGAAGCTTTCTTT
CASRDRSHREAFF
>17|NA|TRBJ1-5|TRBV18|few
TGTGCCAGCTCACTCTCCGGGACCCAGGGAGGCAATCAGCCCCAGCATTTT
CASSLSGTQGGNQPQHF
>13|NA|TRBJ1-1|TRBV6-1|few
TGTGCCAGCAGTCGCCCCACGAACACTGAAGCTTTCTTT
CASSRPTNTEAFF
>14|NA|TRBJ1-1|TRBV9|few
TGTGCCAGCAGCGTAGAGGCAGGTTCGACTGAAGCTTTCTTT
CASSVEAGSTEAFF
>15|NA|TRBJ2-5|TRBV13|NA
TGTGCCAGCAGCTTATATGGGACACACCAAGAGACCCAGTACTTC
CASSLYGTHQETQYF
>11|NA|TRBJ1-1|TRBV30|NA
TGTGCCTGGAATGATAACACTGAAGCTTTCTTT
CAWNDNTEAFF
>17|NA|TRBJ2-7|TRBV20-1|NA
TGCAGTGCTAGGGACCCTGCCGCGTTGCCGGATCCTAACGAGCAGTACTTC
CSARDPAALPDPNEQYF
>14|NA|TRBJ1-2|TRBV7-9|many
TGTGCCAGCAGCCCGGGACGGGAAGGCTATGGCTACACCTTC
CASSPGREGYGYTF
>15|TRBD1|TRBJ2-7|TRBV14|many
TGTGCCAGCAGCCTTGGACAGGGACCATCCTACGAGCAGTACTTC
CASSLGQGPSYEQYF
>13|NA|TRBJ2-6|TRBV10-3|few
TGTGCCATCATGGGTGCTGGGGCCAACGTCCTGACTTTC
CAIMGAGANVLTF
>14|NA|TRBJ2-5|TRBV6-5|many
TGTGCCAGCAGTTCGGGACTTTTTGCGGAGACCCAGTACTTC
CASSSGLFAETQYF
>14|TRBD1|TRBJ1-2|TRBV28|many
TGTGCCAGCAGTTTAAGGGGGGACAGTTATGGCTACACCTTC
CASSLRGDSYGYTF
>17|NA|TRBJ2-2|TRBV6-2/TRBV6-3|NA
TGTGCCAGCAGTTACTCCGCCGGGACAACGAACACCGGGGAGCTGTTTTTT
CASSYSAGTTNTGELFF
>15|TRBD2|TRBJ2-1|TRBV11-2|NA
TGTGCCAGCAGCTTCTTAGCGGGAGCTTGGGATGAGCAGTTCTTC
CASSFLAGAWDEQFF
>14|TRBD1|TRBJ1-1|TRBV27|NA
TGTGCCAGCAGTTTCCTTACAGGGGCCACTGAAGCTTTCTTT
CASSFLTGATEAFF